One sample yielded the 15 T cell receptor beta chains listed below, sequenced in a study of cytomegalovirus exposure and HLA in healthy donors. The PCR used 60 Vbeta and 13 Jbeta primers. Clones were read by immunoSEQ multiplex PCR, and TCRdb kept only the in-frame ones, dropping some. The data contain about 40,000 clones, less than 75% of them singletons. The material sequenced was PBMCs. The receptors here all came from a man aged 55-75 years in good health and CMV-seropositive.

This clone was seen only once. This chain joins TRBV5-4 and TRBJ2-1; the match to TRBD1 covers 7 bases. V shed 4 bases, J shed 4 bases, and the junction held 8 bases outside the gene matches. CDR1 SGHNT and CDR2 YYREEE come from the germline V gene (reference sequence). This CDR3 is 15 amino acids long. The CDR3 reads CASSPTGHGYNEQFF. The CDR3 DNA reads as TGTGCCAGCAGCCCGACAGGGCATGGGTACAATGAGCAGTTCTTC. Together with reference TRBV5-4 and TRBJ2-1, the CDR3 gives the full variable domain: ETGVTQSPTHLIKTRGQQVTLRCSSQSGHNTVSWYQQALGQGPQFIFQYYREEENGRGNFPPRFSGLQFPNYSSELNVNALELDDSALYLCASSPTGHGYNEQFFGPGTRLTVL.

The CDR3 reads CASSFGDTQYF. In nucleotides, the CDR3 is TGTGCCAGCAGCTTCGGTGATACGCAGTATTTT. The rearrangement uses TRBV7-2 and TRBJ2-3; no clear D. Deletions cut 3 bases from V and 6 bases from J, with 4 bases between. The germline CDR1 and CDR2 sequences are SGHTA and FQGNSA. The CDR3 length is 11 residues.

This clone was recorded a few times. The CDR3 DNA sequence: TGCGCCAGCAGCCAAGAGACAGTAAATGAAAAACTGTTTTTT. Translation gives CASSQETVNEKLFF. The chain carries TRBV4-3 and TRBJ1-4; D is possibly TRBD1 (5 bases). The germline gives CDR1 LGHNA, CDR2 YSLEER. Trimming left V 0 bases short and J 5 bases short, with 7 bases between. This CDR3 region has 14 residues.

The chain uses TRBV5-1 and TRBJ1-1; D perhaps matches TRBD1 (6 bases). Per germline, CDR1 SGHRS and CDR2 YFSETQ. The CDR3 sequence is 14 residues long. V was shortened by 4 bases and J by 4 bases, with 14 bases between the two germline ends. CDR3 amino acids: CASSLDRSRTEAFF. The CDR3 DNA reads as TGCGCCAGCAGCCTCGACAGGTCTCGCACTGAAGCTTTCTTT.

This chain uses TRBV5-4 with TRBJ1-5; TRBD1 is a possible D gene (6 bases). CDR1 is SGHNT and CDR2 is YYREEE in the germline V gene (reference sequence). V lost 4 bases and J 2 bases, leaving 10 bases between the germline ends. This CDR3 contains 14 residues. CDR3 residues: CASSEGVGNQPQHF. In nucleotides, the CDR3 is TGTGCCAGCAGCGAGGGGGTTGGCAATCAGCCCCAGCATTTT.

The chain has TRBV7-9 and TRBJ2-5; possibly TRBD1 for D (6 bases). V gave up 5 bases and J gave up 2 bases, with 6 bases separating them. Per the germline V gene, CDR1 is SEHNR and CDR2 is FQNEAQ (reference sequence). There are 12 residues in the CDR3. CDR3 region: CASSRGQETQYF. The CDR3, as DNA: TGTGCCAGCAGCAGGGGGCAAGAGACCCAGTACTTC.

V gene TRBV7-9 combines with J gene TRBJ1-4; 10 nucleotides match TRBD1. After removal of 4 bases from V and 7 bases from J, the junction contained 6 bases not matched to a gene. The CDR3 has 15 amino acids. CDR1 and CDR2 from the germline V gene are SEHNR and FQNEAQ (reference sequence). The CDR3 is CASSYDRGRGEKLFF. CDR3 nucleotide sequence: TGTGCCAGCAGCTACGACAGGGGGCGAGGTGAAAAACTGTTTTTT. Full variable domain (rest looked up from reference TRBV7-9 and TRBJ1-4): DTGVSQNPRHKITKRGQNVTFRCDPISEHNRLYWYRQTLGQGPEFLTYFQNEAQLEKSRLLSDRFSAERPKGSFSTLEIQRTEQGDSAMYLCASSYDRGRGEKLFFGSGTQLSVL.

The chain couples TRBV10-1 to TRBJ2-7, with 9 nucleotides matching TRBD1. Losses at the gene ends were 9 bases for V and 4 bases for J; bases not matched to a gene: 7. The CDR3 totals 13 residues. Per germline, CDR1 WNHNN and CDR2 SYGVQD (reference sequence). The CDR3 here is CARGDRASYEQYF. DNA of the CDR3: TGCGCCAGAGGGGACAGGGCCTCATACGAGCAGTACTTC.

The rearrangement links TRBV19 to TRBJ2-5, with a tentative D call TRBD2 (6 bases). Trimming cost V 8 bases and J 3 bases, with 16 bases left between them. The CDR3 sequence is 14 residues long. The V gene's germline CDR1 is LNHDA and CDR2 SQIVND (reference sequence). CDR3 amino acids: CASRYRSSEETQYF. The CDR3 nucleotides are TGTGCCAGTCGGTACAGGTCTAGCGAAGAGACCCAGTACTTC.

This clone came up a few times. V usage is TRBV5-6 and J usage is TRBJ2-7; 9 bases agree with TRBD2. V lost 2 bases to trimming and J lost 4 bases; unmatched junction nucleotides: 4. The germline CDR1 and CDR2 sequences are SGHDT and YYEEEE. The CDR3 runs to 14 residues. CDR3 amino acids: CASSFPSGIYEQYF. The CDR3 nucleotides are TGTGCCAGCAGCTTTCCTAGCGGGATATACGAGCAGTACTTC.

V gene TRBV11-1 combines with J gene TRBJ2-7; 9 bases are a match to TRBD2. This CDR3 is 15 amino acids long. V was pared by 4 bases and J by 7 bases, with 11 bases of the junction left unmatched. The V gene's germline CDR1 is SGHAT and CDR2 FQDESV (reference sequence). The CDR3 loop is CASSSLGGRAKEQYF. Here the CDR3 DNA reads TGTGCCAGCAGCTCCCTCGGCGGGAGGGCCAAGGAGCAGTACTTC.

The chain recombines TRBV19 with TRBJ2-7, with 10 bases fitting TRBD2. The CDR3 runs 15 residues. Trimming took 6 bases from V and 0 from J; bases not matched to a gene: 5. Germline V gene lookup returns CDR1 LNHDA and CDR2 SQIVND (reference sequence). The DNA of the CDR3 is TGTGCCAGTAGCCCCGGGACTAGCGCCTCCTACGAGCAGTACTTC. It codes for CASSPGTSASYEQYF.

The chain employs TRBV11-3 and TRBJ2-1, with D perhaps TRBD2 (5 bases). The CDR3 runs 17 residues. The V and J ends lost 0 bases and 5 bases respectively, with 17 bases between them. Germline CDR1 reads SGHNT; CDR2 reads YENEEA. The DNA of the CDR3 is TGTGCCAGCAGCTTAGATCATAGTACTAGTCTAAACAATGAGCAGTTCTTC. It codes for CASSLDHSTSLNNEQFF.

The chain uses TRBV18 and TRBJ2-7, with 9 bases matching TRBD1. CDR1 KGHSH and CDR2 LQKENI come from the germline V gene. The CDR3 is made up of 14 amino acids. Unmatched junction bases numbered 7, after V lost 4 bases and J lost 6 bases. The CDR3 DNA is TGTGCCAGCTCACGCCGGGACAGGGCTGGCGAGCAGTACTTC. This translates into CASSRRDRAGEQYF.

This clone came up a few times. The chain employs TRBV5-4 and TRBJ2-7; 9 nucleotides line up with TRBD1. With 3 bases clipped from V and 5 bases from J, the junction kept 18 bases outside the gene matches. Germline loops: CDR1 SGHNT, CDR2 YYREEE (reference sequence). The CDR3 extends over 18 amino acids. CDR3 protein: CASSWKSGTGIELDEQYF. The CDR3 DNA reads TGTGCCAGCAGCTGGAAATCCGGGACAGGGATTGAGTTGGACGAGCAGTACTTC.